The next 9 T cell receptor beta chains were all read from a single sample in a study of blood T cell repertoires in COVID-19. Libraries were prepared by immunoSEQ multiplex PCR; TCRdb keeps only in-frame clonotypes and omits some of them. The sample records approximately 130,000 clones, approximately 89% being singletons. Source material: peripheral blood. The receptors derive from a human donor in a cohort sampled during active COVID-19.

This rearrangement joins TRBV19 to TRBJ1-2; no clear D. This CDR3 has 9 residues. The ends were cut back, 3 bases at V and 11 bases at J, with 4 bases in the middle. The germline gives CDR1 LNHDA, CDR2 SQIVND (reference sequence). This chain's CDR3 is CASSMRYTF. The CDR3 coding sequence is TGTGCCAGTAGTATGAGATACACCTTC.

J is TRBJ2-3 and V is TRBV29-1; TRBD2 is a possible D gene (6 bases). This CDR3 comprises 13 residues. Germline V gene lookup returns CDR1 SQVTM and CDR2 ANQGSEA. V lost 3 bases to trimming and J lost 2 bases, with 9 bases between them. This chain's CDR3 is CSVDGTYTDTQYF. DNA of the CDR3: TGCAGCGTTGATGGGACTTACACAGATACGCAGTATTTT.

The CDR3 loop reads CASSLVTAYGYTF. CDR3 nucleotide sequence: TGCGCCAGCAGCTTGGTGACAGCCTATGGCTACACCTTC. The chain joins TRBV5-1 to TRBJ1-2; a weak D match, TRBD1 (5 bases). Germline loops: CDR1 SGHRS, CDR2 YFSETQ. The V gene lost 0 bases and the J gene lost 4 bases, with 7 bases spanning the gap. The CDR3 extends over 13 amino acids. Full variable domain (outside the CDR3, taken from reference TRBV5-1 and TRBJ1-2): KAGVTQTPRYLIKTRGQQVTLSCSPISGHRSVSWYQQTPGQGLQFLFEYFSETQRNKGNFPGRFSGRQFSNSRSEMNVSTLELGDSALYLCASSLVTAYGYTFGSGTRLTVV.

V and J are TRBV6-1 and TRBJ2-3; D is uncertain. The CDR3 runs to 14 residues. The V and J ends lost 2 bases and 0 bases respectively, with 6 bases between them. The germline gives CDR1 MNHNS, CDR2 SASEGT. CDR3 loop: CASSEQISTDTQYF. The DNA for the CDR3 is TGTGCCAGCAGTGAACAGATTAGCACAGATACGCAGTATTTT.

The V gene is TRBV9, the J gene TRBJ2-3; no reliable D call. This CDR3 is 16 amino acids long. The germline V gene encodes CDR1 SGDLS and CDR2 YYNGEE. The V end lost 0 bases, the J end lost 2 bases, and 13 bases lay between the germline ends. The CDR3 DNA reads TGTGCCAGCAGCGTAGGCGGAGAAGGAATCACAGATACGCAGTATTTT. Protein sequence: CASSVGGEGITDTQYF. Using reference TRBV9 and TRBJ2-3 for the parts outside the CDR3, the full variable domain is DSGVTQTPKHLITATGQRVTLRCSPRSGDLSVYWYQQSLDQGLQFLIQYYNGEERAKGNILERFSAQQFPDLHSELNLSSLELGDSALYFCASSVGGEGITDTQYFGPGTRLTVL.

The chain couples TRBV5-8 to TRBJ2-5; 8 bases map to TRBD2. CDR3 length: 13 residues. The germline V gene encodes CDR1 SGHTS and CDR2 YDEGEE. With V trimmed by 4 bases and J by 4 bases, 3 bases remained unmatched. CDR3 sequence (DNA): TGTGCCAGCAGCGTCGGACTAGCAGAGACCCAGTACTTC. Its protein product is CASSVGLAETQYF.

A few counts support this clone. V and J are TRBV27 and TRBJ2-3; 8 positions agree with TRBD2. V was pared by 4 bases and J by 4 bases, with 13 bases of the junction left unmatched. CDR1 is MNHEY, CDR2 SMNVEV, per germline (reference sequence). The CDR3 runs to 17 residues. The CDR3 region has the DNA TGTGCCAGCAGTTCCCTCGGGGGAGCGGGGGAAGCAGATACGCAGTATTTT. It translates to CASSSLGGAGEADTQYF.

As DNA, the CDR3 is TGTGCCAGCAGAGCGAAGTGGGGAGGGGGTAAGAGCACAGATACGCAGTATTTT. Translating gives CASRAKWGGGKSTDTQYF. The chain combines TRBV27 with TRBJ2-3; a weak D match, TRBD2 (7 bases). V lost 6 bases and J lost 0, with 22 bases in between. From germline, CDR1 is MNHEY and CDR2 SMNVEV (reference sequence). There are 18 residues in the CDR3.

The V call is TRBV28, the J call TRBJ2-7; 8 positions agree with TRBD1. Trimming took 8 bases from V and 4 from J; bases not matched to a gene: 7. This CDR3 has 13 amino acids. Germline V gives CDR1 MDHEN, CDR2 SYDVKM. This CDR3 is CASSYDRGYEQYF. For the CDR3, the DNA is TGTGCCAGCTCTTATGACAGGGGATACGAGCAGTACTTC.